Listed here are 22 T cell receptor beta chains from one sample, sequenced in a study of tumour-infiltrating T cells in Burkitt lymphoma (dated by TCRdb to 2020 to 2021). The library was produced with the immunoSEQ multiplex PCR assay. TCRdb took over this immuneACCESS table, retaining in-frame rearrangements with V and J assigned. Such tables are incomplete; in checked studies, under half of the missing clones stem from an unresolved V gene, and the remainder is unexplained. Across this sample there are 7,500 to 8,500 clones, with over 65% seen only once. The ten biggest clones cover approximately 42% of the sample. Sequenced input: tumor tissue. The receptors were sampled from a human donor with diffuse large B-cell lymphoma.

The chain carries TRBV5-1 and TRBJ1-2; D gene ambiguous. The length of the CDR3 is 12 residues. The germline gives CDR1 SGHRS, CDR2 YFSETQ. Trimming shortened V by 0 bases and J by 8 bases, and 8 bases separated the two germline ends. The CDR3 DNA is TGCGCCAGCAGCTTGGAGGGTTGGGGCTACACCTTC. It specifies CASSLEGWGYTF.

The chain uses TRBV5-1 and TRBJ2-3; possibly TRBD2 for D (6 bases). CDR1 SGHRS and CDR2 YFSETQ come from the germline V gene. V dropped 5 bases and J dropped 4 bases, with 8 bases sitting between them. The CDR3 is 12 amino acids. The CDR3 spells CASSGEADTQYF. As DNA, the CDR3 is TGCGCCAGCAGTGGGGAGGCAGATACGCAGTATTTT.

Worth noting for this clone: The junction shows a germline mismatch at one end, possibly a read error. The CDR3 loop reads CASRLDLGSGSGTEAFF. As DNA, the CDR3 is TGTGCCAGCAGATTAGATTTGGGGTCGGGGAGCGGCACTGAAGCTTTCTTT. The rearrangement joins TRBV7-9 to TRBJ1-1; D call uncertain. From germline, CDR1 is SEHNR and CDR2 FQNEAQ (reference sequence). This CDR3 has 17 amino acids.

The chain employs TRBV29-1 and TRBJ2-3; D perhaps matches TRBD2 (6 bases). With 4 bases removed from V and 0 bases from J, the gap between germline ends came to 14 bases. The CDR3 contains 15 residues. Germline V gives CDR1 SQVTM, CDR2 ANQGSEA. The chain's CDR3 is CSVVWAGPSTDTQYF. The CDR3 DNA reads TGCAGCGTTGTTTGGGCGGGACCGAGCACAGATACGCAGTATTTT.

This clone was detected a few times. This chain links TRBV9 with TRBJ2-2; D gene ambiguous. V gave up 0 bases and J gave up 3 bases, with 12 bases separating them. Germline CDR1 and CDR2: SGDLS and YYNGEE. The CDR3 is 16 residues long. The DNA of the CDR3 is TGTGCCAGCAGCGTAGTAGGAACGGATTACACCGGGGAGCTGTTTTTT. Protein product: CASSVVGTDYTGELFF.

The chain employs TRBV19 and TRBJ2-5; D is unresolved. The CDR3 totals 14 residues. Trimming removed 3 bases from V and 2 bases from J, with 10 bases in between. The germline CDR1 and CDR2 sequences are LNHDA and SQIVND (reference sequence). This chain's CDR3 is CASSIANSQETQYF. In DNA, the CDR3 is TGTGCCAGTAGTATCGCGAACAGTCAAGAGACCCAGTACTTC.

This clone was seen just once. The chain recombines TRBV19 with TRBJ2-1, with a possible D match to TRBD2 (5 bases). Germline V gene lookup returns CDR1 LNHDA and CDR2 SQIVND (reference sequence). The V gene lost 0 bases and the J gene lost 0 bases, with 9 bases spanning the gap. The CDR3 sequence is 16 residues long. The CDR3 DNA reads as TGTGCCAGTAGTATAGATCGTGGAGGCTCCTACAATGAGCAGTTCTTC. Encoded protein: CASSIDRGGSYNEQFF. Based on the CDR3 plus reference TRBV19 and TRBJ2-1, the full variable domain is DGGITQSPKYLFRKEGQNVTLSCEQNLNHDAMYWYRQDPGQGLRLIYYSQIVNDFQKGDIAEGYSVSREKKESFPLTVTSAQKNPTAFYLCASSIDRGGSYNEQFFGPGTRLTVL.

V usage is TRBV6-4 and J usage is TRBJ2-1, with 10 bases lining up with TRBD2. This CDR3 contains 14 residues. Germline V gene data show CDR1 as MRHNA and CDR2 as SNTAGT. Unmatched junction bases numbered 2, after V lost 3 bases and J lost 6 bases. The CDR3 reads CASSELAGVNEQFF. The CDR3 DNA reads as TGTGCCAGCAGTGAGCTAGCGGGGGTCAATGAGCAGTTCTTC.

The chain recombines TRBV7-2 with TRBJ2-3; no definite D call. V gave up 5 bases and J gave up 2 bases, with 14 bases separating them. This CDR3 is 15 amino acids long. CDR1 SGHTA and CDR2 FQGNSA come from the germline V gene. Written as DNA, the CDR3 is TGTGCCAGCAGCAAACGGGCAGCAAACACAGATACGCAGTATTTT. This gives the protein CASSKRAANTDTQYF.

The V call is TRBV19, the J call TRBJ2-1; D perhaps matches TRBD1 (6 bases). The ends were cut back, 9 bases at V and 7 bases at J, with 10 bases in the middle. Germline values: CDR1 LNHDA, CDR2 SQIVND (reference sequence). This CDR3 region has 11 residues. CDR3 amino acids: CASTRGNEQFF. For the CDR3, the DNA is TGTGCCAGCACTAGGGGGAATGAGCAGTTCTTC.

The chain is built from TRBV7-9 and TRBJ2-2; D gene uncertain. Germline CDR1 is SEHNR and CDR2 is FQNEAQ (reference sequence). Trimming took 5 bases from V and 11 from J, leaving 12 bases between them. This CDR3 has 12 amino acids. The CDR3 sequence: CASSPPYRELFF. Here the CDR3 DNA reads TGTGCCAGCAGCCCCCCGTACCGCGAGCTGTTTTTT.

The CDR3 sequence: CASRRGAQETQYF. The CDR3 bases are TGTGCCAGCAGGCGGGGGGCACAAGAGACCCAGTACTTC. The chain joins TRBV25-1 to TRBJ2-5, with TRBD2 identical over 8 bases. Germline V gene data show CDR1 as MGHDK and CDR2 as SYGVNS. The CDR3 spans 13 residues. V shed 6 bases, J shed 2 bases, and the junction held 2 bases outside the gene matches.

This clone occurred a few times. The V gene is TRBV9, the J gene TRBJ2-7, with D perhaps matching TRBD1 (6 bases). Deletions cut 3 bases from V and 2 bases from J, with 12 bases between. This CDR3 region has 14 residues. Germline V gene lookup returns CDR1 SGDLS and CDR2 YYNGEE. CDR3 sequence reads: CASSAGTSTYEQYF. The CDR3, as DNA: TGTGCCAGCAGCGCCGGGACATCCACCTACGAGCAGTACTTC. Full variable domain (missing parts from reference TRBV9 and TRBJ2-7): DSGVTQTPKHLITATGQRVTLRCSPRSGDLSVYWYQQSLDQGLQFLIQYYNGEERAKGNILERFSAQQFPDLHSELNLSSLELGDSALYFCASSAGTSTYEQYFGPGTRLTVT.

The V gene is TRBV10-3, the J gene TRBJ1-6; D may be TRBD1 (6 bases). Trimming cost V 7 bases and J 6 bases, with 16 bases left between them. The CDR3 length is 15 residues. Germline-derived CDR1 and CDR2 are ENHRY and SYGVKD. CDR3 protein: CAIKSGGSSNSPLHF. CDR3 coding DNA: TGTGCCATCAAGTCCGGGGGCTCATCTAATTCACCCCTCCACTTT.

This clone was observed a few times. V gene TRBV2 combines with J gene TRBJ2-2; the match to TRBD1 covers 9 bases. The CDR3 consists of 15 residues. V was pared by 6 bases and J by 4 bases, with 6 bases of the junction left unmatched. Germline V gene lookup returns CDR1 SNHLY and CDR2 FYNNEI. The DNA of the CDR3 is TGTGCCAGCAGGCCCCTGACAGGGGGCACCGGGGAGCTGTTTTTT. It codes for CASRPLTGGTGELFF.

The CDR3 region is CASSPAGEPYEQYF. CDR3 nucleotides: TGTGCCAGCAGCCCTGCGGGGGAACCCTACGAGCAGTACTTC. The J gene is TRBJ2-7, the V gene TRBV2, with 7 nucleotides matching TRBD2. CDR1 is SNHLY, CDR2 FYNNEI, per germline. The CDR3 sequence is 14 residues long. Trimming took 6 bases from V and 2 from J; bases not matched to a gene: 7.

The chain uses TRBV18 and TRBJ1-4, with D possibly TRBD1 on 5 matching bases. V was pared by 0 bases and J by 7 bases, with 6 bases between. The CDR3 length is 13 residues. CDR1 and CDR2 from the germline V gene are KGHSH and LQKENI. DNA for the CDR3: TGTGCCAGCTCACCACCGGGGGTTGAAAAACTGTTTTTT. It yields the protein CASSPPGVEKLFF. Full variable domain (outside the CDR3, taken from reference TRBV18 and TRBJ1-4): NAGVMQNPRHLVRRRGQEARLRCSPMKGHSHVYWYRQLPEEGLKFMVYLQKENIIDESGMPKERFSAEFPKEGPSILRIQQVVRGDSAAYFCASSPPGVEKLFFGSGTQLSVL.

J is TRBJ1-5 and V is TRBV29-1; D remains ambiguous. The CDR3 has 13 amino acids. Trimming shortened V by 4 bases and J by 6 bases, and 13 bases separated the two germline ends. The germline V gene encodes CDR1 SQVTM and CDR2 ANQGSEA. CDR3 protein: CSVGDGEGQPQHF. The CDR3 nucleotides read TGCAGCGTTGGAGACGGAGAAGGTCAGCCCCAGCATTTT.

The chain recombines TRBV27 with TRBJ1-1; D might be TRBD1 (5 bases). Looked up from germline, CDR1 is MNHEY and CDR2 is SMNVEV (reference sequence). Trimming pared 4 bases from V and 1 base from J, leaving 7 bases between. The CDR3 is 13 residues long. The CDR3 loop is CASSWGGNTEAFF. As DNA, the CDR3 is TGTGCCAGCAGTTGGGGGGGGAACACTGAAGCTTTCTTT.

This sequence joins TRBV5-5 and TRBJ2-7, with TRBD1 as a possible D gene (5 bases). This CDR3 contains 14 residues. Looked up from germline, CDR1 is SGHKS and CDR2 is YYEKEE (reference sequence). The V gene lost 4 bases and the J gene lost 7 bases, with 18 bases spanning the gap. CDR3 sequence reads: CASSSTGDFWEQYF. The CDR3 bases are TGTGCCAGCAGCAGTACAGGTGATTTTTGGGAGCAGTACTTC.

The chain links TRBV19 to TRBJ1-2; D is perhaps TRBD1 (5 bases). Germline values: CDR1 LNHDA, CDR2 SQIVND (reference sequence). The CDR3 contains 15 residues. V dropped 6 bases and J dropped 4 bases, with 18 bases sitting between them. CDR3 DNA sequence: TGTGCCAGTAGCTGGCAGGGATCAGCATTCTATGGCTACACCTTC. This sequence encodes CASSWQGSAFYGYTF.

In nucleotides, the CDR3 is TGCAGCGTACCCGGGACTAGCGGTCCCGGGGAGCTGTTTTTT. Protein product: CSVPGTSGPGELFF. The chain recombines TRBV29-1 with TRBJ2-2; 11 bases are shared with TRBD2. The CDR3 loop spans 14 amino acids. Germline CDR1 reads SQVTM; CDR2 reads ANQGSEA. J gave up 6 bases and V 6 bases, and 6 bases lay outside the gene matches.